These T cell receptor beta chains were read from a single sample in a study of type 1 regulatory T cells. TCRdb recomputed calls from the reads with MiXCR, one row per CDR3 protein. Of some 15,000 distinct CDR3 sequences in the sample, about an eighth were seen once. These receptors have no known antigen. The sequenced sample was cultured T cells, either the whole culture or a sorted T cell fraction (not recorded which). Every receptor here comes from a human donor in good health. Each CDR3 is given with its conserved first and last residue. Fields, in order: clone size, V gene, D gene, J gene, CDR3 DNA, CDR3 protein. The D gene is left open where the match is weak. Some rows have no size entry. The others give once, few or many, or a class for an expanded clone.

abundance: many
v_gene: TRBV29-1
d_gene: TRBD2
j_gene: TRBJ2-1
CDR3nt: TGCAGCGCCGGGACTAGCGGGAGGGCCAGTGAGCAGTTCTTC
CDR3aa: CSAGTSGRASEQFF

abundance: few
v_gene: TRBV4-2
d_gene: NA
j_gene: TRBJ2-2
CDR3nt: TGTGCCAGCAGCCGACTAGAACAAAACACCGGGGAGCTGTTTTTT
CDR3aa: CASSRLEQNTGELFF

abundance: many
v_gene: TRBV20-1
d_gene: NA
j_gene: TRBJ2-7
CDR3nt: TGCAGTGCTAGAGATCCCGCCAGGAGCTCCTACGAGCAGTACTTC
CDR3aa: CSARDPARSSYEQYF

abundance: few
v_gene: TRBV7-9
d_gene: TRBD2
j_gene: TRBJ2-4
CDR3nt: TGTGCCAGCAGCCTCTGGGGGGGAAACATTCAGTACTTC
CDR3aa: CASSLWGGNIQYF

abundance: NA
v_gene: TRBV4-3
d_gene: NA
j_gene: TRBJ1-5
CDR3nt: TGCGCCAGCAGCCAGGAGAGCCTAGGGCCCCAGCATTTT
CDR3aa: CASSQESLGPQHF

abundance: many
v_gene: TRBV28
d_gene: NA
j_gene: TRBJ1-2
CDR3nt: TGTGCCAGTGGAGTTGGAGGGCGGGGCTACACCTTC
CDR3aa: CASGVGGRGYTF

abundance: many
v_gene: TRBV18
d_gene: NA
j_gene: TRBJ2-5
CDR3nt: TGTGCCAGCTCACCTTCGTTCCAAGAGACCCAGTACTTC
CDR3aa: CASSPSFQETQYF

abundance: many
v_gene: TRBV27
d_gene: NA
j_gene: TRBJ1-2
CDR3nt: TGTGCCAGCAGTTTGAGGAGTAACTATGGCTACACCTTC
CDR3aa: CASSLRSNYGYTF

abundance: many
v_gene: TRBV5-6
d_gene: NA
j_gene: TRBJ2-1
CDR3nt: TGTGCCAGCAGCTCGTATAGCGGCAGCTCCTACAATGAGCAGTTCTTC
CDR3aa: CASSSYSGSSYNEQFF

abundance: many
v_gene: TRBV12-3/TRBV12-4
d_gene: NA
j_gene: TRBJ2-5
CDR3nt: TGTGCCAGCAGTTTACTGGAGACCCAGTACTTC
CDR3aa: CASSLLETQYF

abundance: many
v_gene: TRBV11-2
d_gene: NA
j_gene: TRBJ1-4
CDR3nt: TGTGCCAGCAGCTTAGATCGTACAGTCGAAAAACTGTTTTTT
CDR3aa: CASSLDRTVEKLFF

abundance: few
v_gene: TRBV20-1
d_gene: NA
j_gene: TRBJ1-5
CDR3nt: TGCAGTGCTAGTGGAAGCAATCAGCCCCAGCATTTT
CDR3aa: CSASGSNQPQHF

abundance: many
v_gene: TRBV2
d_gene: NA
j_gene: TRBJ2-2
CDR3nt: TGTGCCAGCAGTATCACAGGGAGCCGGAACACCGGGGAGCTGTTTTTT
CDR3aa: CASSITGSRNTGELFF

abundance: many
v_gene: TRBV2
d_gene: NA
j_gene: TRBJ2-5
CDR3nt: TGTGCCAGCAGTGGGATTCTGACTCAAGAGACCCAGTACTTC
CDR3aa: CASSGILTQETQYF

abundance: few
v_gene: TRBV20-1
d_gene: NA
j_gene: TRBJ1-1
CDR3nt: TGCAGTGCTAGAACCTACGGAAACACTGAAGCTTTCTTT
CDR3aa: CSARTYGNTEAFF

abundance: many
v_gene: TRBV7-8
d_gene: NA
j_gene: TRBJ2-6
CDR3nt: TGTGCCAGCAGCGTGGGACCGAACTCTGGGGCCAACGTCCTGACTTTC
CDR3aa: CASSVGPNSGANVLTF

abundance: few
v_gene: TRBV5-4
d_gene: TRBD2
j_gene: TRBJ2-1
CDR3nt: TGTGCCAGCAGCCCCGGGACTAGCAGGATGGAACGCCGTGAGCAGTTCTTC
CDR3aa: CASSPGTSRMERREQFF

abundance: large
v_gene: TRBV20-1
d_gene: NA
j_gene: TRBJ2-2
CDR3nt: TGCAGTCAGAGGGGCCAAAACACCGGGGAGCTGTTTTTT
CDR3aa: CSQRGQNTGELFF

abundance: many
v_gene: TRBV2
d_gene: NA
j_gene: TRBJ2-7
CDR3nt: TGTGCCAGCACCGAAGGTGTATCGGGCGAGCAGTACTTC
CDR3aa: CASTEGVSGEQYF

abundance: NA
v_gene: TRBV20-1
d_gene: TRBD2
j_gene: TRBJ2-7
CDR3nt: TGCAGTGCTCCCCGATTAGCGGGAGGCTACGAGCAGTACTTC
CDR3aa: CSAPRLAGGYEQYF

abundance: many
v_gene: TRBV20-1
d_gene: NA
j_gene: TRBJ1-5
CDR3nt: TGCAGTGCTACCTACCGACAGGTCGATGAGCCCCAGCATTTT
CDR3aa: CSATYRQVDEPQHF

abundance: many
v_gene: TRBV29-1
d_gene: NA
j_gene: TRBJ2-4
CDR3nt: TGCAGCGTTTGCCTAGCCAAAAACATTCAGTACTTC
CDR3aa: CSVCLAKNIQYF

abundance: once
v_gene: TRBV24-1
d_gene: TRBD1
j_gene: TRBJ1-2
CDR3nt: TGTGCCATCAGTCCCCGGCCGGGACAGCCTAACTATGGCTACACCTTC
CDR3aa: CAISPRPGQPNYGYTF

abundance: many
v_gene: TRBV5-1
d_gene: TRBD1
j_gene: TRBJ1-1
CDR3nt: TGCGCCAGCAGCTTGGACAGGGGGAACACTGAAGCTTTCTTT
CDR3aa: CASSLDRGNTEAFF

abundance: many
v_gene: TRBV20-1
d_gene: NA
j_gene: TRBJ2-7
CDR3nt: TGCAGTGCTAGGGCGGAAAGCTCCTACGAGCAGTACTTC
CDR3aa: CSARAESSYEQYF

abundance: many
v_gene: TRBV18
d_gene: NA
j_gene: TRBJ2-1
CDR3nt: TGTGCCAGCTCACCGGTTCGGTCTTACAATGAGCAGTTCTTC
CDR3aa: CASSPVRSYNEQFF

abundance: many
v_gene: TRBV28
d_gene: TRBD2
j_gene: TRBJ2-7
CDR3nt: TGTGCCAGCAGGAATAGCGGGAGCCACGAGCAGTACTTC
CDR3aa: CASRNSGSHEQYF

abundance: many
v_gene: TRBV28
d_gene: NA
j_gene: TRBJ1-1
CDR3nt: TGTGCCAGCAGATCGAACACTGAAGCTTTCTTT
CDR3aa: CASRSNTEAFF

abundance: NA
v_gene: TRBV20-1
d_gene: NA
j_gene: TRBJ1-1
CDR3nt: TGCAGTGCTAGAGCTGGCGGGGGGAGCACTGAAGCTTTCTTT
CDR3aa: CSARAGGGSTEAFF

abundance: NA
v_gene: TRBV5-1
d_gene: TRBD1
j_gene: TRBJ2-7
CDR3nt: TGCGCCAGCAGCTTCGTGACAGGGAGCTCCTACGAGCAGTACTTC
CDR3aa: CASSFVTGSSYEQYF

abundance: NA
v_gene: TRBV25-1
d_gene: NA
j_gene: TRBJ2-3
CDR3nt: TGTGCCAGCAGTGGGCCGGAAACAGATACGCAGTATTTT
CDR3aa: CASSGPETDTQYF

abundance: NA
v_gene: TRBV9
d_gene: TRBD2
j_gene: TRBJ2-1
CDR3nt: TGTGCCAGCAGCGCCGGACTAGTGGATGAGCAGTTCTTC
CDR3aa: CASSAGLVDEQFF

abundance: many
v_gene: TRBV19
d_gene: NA
j_gene: TRBJ2-7
CDR3nt: TGTGCCAGTCCCGGGACCATCTACGAGCAGTACTTC
CDR3aa: CASPGTIYEQYF

abundance: few
v_gene: TRBV19
d_gene: NA
j_gene: TRBJ2-3
CDR3nt: TGTGCCAGTAGTGCCCGAACTAGCACAGATACGCAGTATTTT
CDR3aa: CASSARTSTDTQYF

abundance: many
v_gene: TRBV5-6
d_gene: TRBD2
j_gene: TRBJ2-1
CDR3nt: TGTGCCAGCAGTTTCCGTAGCGGGAGGATCTTCAATGAGCAGTTCTTC
CDR3aa: CASSFRSGRIFNEQFF

abundance: many
v_gene: TRBV18
d_gene: NA
j_gene: TRBJ2-7
CDR3nt: TGTGCCAGCTCATCACAGGTTACCTACGAGCAGTACTTC
CDR3aa: CASSSQVTYEQYF

abundance: medium-sized
v_gene: TRBV6-5
d_gene: TRBD1
j_gene: TRBJ1-5
CDR3nt: TGTGCCAGCAGCCCGGGACAGGGGAATCAGCCCCAGCATTTT
CDR3aa: CASSPGQGNQPQHF

abundance: few
v_gene: TRBV28
d_gene: NA
j_gene: TRBJ1-4
CDR3nt: TGTGCCAGCAGTCGGCCCCTTGCAACTAATGAAAAACTGTTTTTT
CDR3aa: CASSRPLATNEKLFF

abundance: few
v_gene: TRBV7-2
d_gene: TRBD1
j_gene: TRBJ1-5
CDR3nt: TGTGCCAGCAGCTTAGAGACAGGGGGTTGGCAGCCCCAGCATTTT
CDR3aa: CASSLETGGWQPQHF

abundance: many
v_gene: TRBV12-3/TRBV12-4
d_gene: NA
j_gene: TRBJ1-6
CDR3nt: TGTGCCAGCAGTTTAACAGCCCATAATAATTCACCCCTCCACTTT
CDR3aa: CASSLTAHNNSPLHF

abundance: few
v_gene: TRBV19
d_gene: TRBD2
j_gene: TRBJ2-2
CDR3nt: TGTGCCAGTAGTACGGGACTAGCGGGAGGGCTCGCCGGGGAGCTGTTTTTT
CDR3aa: CASSTGLAGGLAGELFF

abundance: many
v_gene: TRBV12-3/TRBV12-4
d_gene: NA
j_gene: TRBJ2-7
CDR3nt: TGTGCCAGCACTCCATACGGGGCAGGCCCCTACGAGCAGTACTTC
CDR3aa: CASTPYGAGPYEQYF

abundance: NA
v_gene: TRBV5-1
d_gene: NA
j_gene: TRBJ2-3
CDR3nt: TGCGCCAGCAGCAGACGGACCGACTCGGATACGCAGTATTTT
CDR3aa: CASSRRTDSDTQYF

abundance: NA
v_gene: TRBV12-3/TRBV12-4
d_gene: TRBD2
j_gene: TRBJ2-1
CDR3nt: TGTGCCAGCAGAAATAGCGGGAGCTCCTACAATGAGCAGTTCTTC
CDR3aa: CASRNSGSSYNEQFF

abundance: few
v_gene: TRBV7-3
d_gene: NA
j_gene: TRBJ2-6
CDR3nt: TGTGCCAGCAGCTTAGCTGCAGGCAACTCTGGGGCCAACGTCCTGACTTTC
CDR3aa: CASSLAAGNSGANVLTF

abundance: NA
v_gene: TRBV5-1
d_gene: TRBD1
j_gene: TRBJ1-1
CDR3nt: TGCGCCAGCAGCTGGGCAGGGGGCAGCGGTACTGAAGCTTTCTTT
CDR3aa: CASSWAGGSGTEAFF

abundance: NA
v_gene: TRBV5-1
d_gene: TRBD2
j_gene: TRBJ2-4
CDR3nt: TGCGCCAGCAGCCCTCTAGCGGGAGTCAAAAACATTCAGTACTTC
CDR3aa: CASSPLAGVKNIQYF

abundance: many
v_gene: TRBV2
d_gene: TRBD2
j_gene: TRBJ2-1
CDR3nt: TGTGCCAGCACCAGCGGGAGGGTAAATGAGCAGTTCTTC
CDR3aa: CASTSGRVNEQFF

abundance: many
v_gene: TRBV20-1
d_gene: NA
j_gene: TRBJ2-3
CDR3nt: TGCAGTGCTAGGGTCGTCCTTATCACAGATACGCAGTATTTT
CDR3aa: CSARVVLITDTQYF

abundance: many
v_gene: TRBV12-3/TRBV12-4
d_gene: TRBD2
j_gene: TRBJ2-5
CDR3nt: TGTGCCAGCAGTCCCGCGAGTCGGACTAGCGGGGAGACCCAGTACTTC
CDR3aa: CASSPASRTSGETQYF

abundance: few
v_gene: TRBV4-2
d_gene: NA
j_gene: TRBJ2-1
CDR3nt: TGTGCCAGCAGCCAAGGGACTGGAGGGGGCTCCTACAATGAGCAGTTCTTC
CDR3aa: CASSQGTGGGSYNEQFF

abundance: many
v_gene: TRBV20-1
d_gene: NA
j_gene: TRBJ1-2
CDR3nt: TGCAGTGCTCAAAGGGGAACCTATGGCTACACCTTC
CDR3aa: CSAQRGTYGYTF

abundance: many
v_gene: TRBV5-1
d_gene: TRBD2
j_gene: TRBJ2-1
CDR3nt: TGCGCCAGCAGCTTGACTAGCGGGAGCAATGAGCAGTTCTTC
CDR3aa: CASSLTSGSNEQFF

abundance: many
v_gene: TRBV7-2
d_gene: NA
j_gene: TRBJ1-3
CDR3nt: TGTGCCAGCAGCTTATCAGGGGACGGAAACACCATATATTTT
CDR3aa: CASSLSGDGNTIYF

abundance: many
v_gene: TRBV25-1
d_gene: NA
j_gene: TRBJ1-4
CDR3nt: TGTGCCAGCAGTGGGATCCTGGGAGAAAAACTGTTTTTT
CDR3aa: CASSGILGEKLFF